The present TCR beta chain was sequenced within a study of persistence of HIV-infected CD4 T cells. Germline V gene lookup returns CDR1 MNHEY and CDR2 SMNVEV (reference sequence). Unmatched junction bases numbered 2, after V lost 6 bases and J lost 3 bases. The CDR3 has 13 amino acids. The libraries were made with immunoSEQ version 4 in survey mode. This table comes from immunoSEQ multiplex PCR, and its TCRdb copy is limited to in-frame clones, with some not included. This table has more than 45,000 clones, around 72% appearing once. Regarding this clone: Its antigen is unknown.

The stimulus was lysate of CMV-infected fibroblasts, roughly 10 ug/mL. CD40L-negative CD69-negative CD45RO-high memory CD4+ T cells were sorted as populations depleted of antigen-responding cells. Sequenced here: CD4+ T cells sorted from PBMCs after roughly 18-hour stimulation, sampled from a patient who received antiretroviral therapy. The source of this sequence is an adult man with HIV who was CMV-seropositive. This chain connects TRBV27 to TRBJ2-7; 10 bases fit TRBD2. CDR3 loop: CASRKREGYEQYF. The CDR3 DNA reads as TGTGCCAGCAGAAAGCGGGAGGGCTACGAGCAGTACTTC.